This T cell receptor beta chain emerged from a study of cytomegalovirus exposure and HLA in healthy donors. Overall study context: The roughly 130 validation repertoires used the same platform as the approximately 670 first-cohort repertoires, a later analysis reported. General observations from the study: According to the study, 160 or so TCR beta chains were cytomegalovirus-associated. Among TCR sequences, most were rare, though some public TCRs appeared in many donors.

This table comes from immunoSEQ multiplex PCR, and its TCRdb copy is limited to in-frame clones, with some not included. The repertoire includes approximately 60,000 clones, roughly 94% of them detected once, and 1% to 1.5% sits in the top ten. V was clipped by 6 bases and J by 0 bases, with 21 bases between them. This CDR3 has 18 residues. Germline values: CDR1 LGHNT, CDR2 FRNRAP. This clone was counted a single time. Antigen: not known. The source is a young woman in good health and CMV-seronegative. The sequenced sample was PBMCs. The rearrangement joins TRBV12-5 to TRBJ2-1; a weak D match, TRBD1 (7 bases). The CDR3 region has the DNA TGTGCTAGTGGCCCTTCGGAGGGACAGATAATCTCCTACAATGAGCAGTTCTTC. Translated, it gives CASGPSEGQIISYNEQFF.